Sequencing of this T cell receptor (beta chain) was carried out in a study of beta chain features in type 1 diabetes. Study-level background: Analysis included 100 million to 110 million sorted cells drawn from all samples. The study's findings and limits: Patients showed naive, central memory and Treg TCRB repertoires that appeared more similar than those of healthy donors.

CD45RO/CCR7/CD25/CD127/CD95/CD27 sorting isolated CD4+ naive, central memory, regulatory and stem cell-like memory cells. Purity exceeded 95% in all sorted populations. Reverse transcription of all isolated RNA meant that expressed TCRB transcripts were sequenced. Method: immunoSEQ multiplex PCR; TCRdb's copy keeps in-frame clones and lacks some. The table shows about 450,000 clones, with approximately 10% occurring only once. There are a few counts of this clone. Its antigen is still unknown. The receptor was isolated from a woman aged 18 to 35 in good health. Material for sequencing was naive CD4+ T cells from blood.

CDR3 in DNA: TGTGCCAGCAGCTTAGGATGGGACATCGGCCAGCCCCAGCATTTT. This translates into CASSLGWDIGQPQHF. The chain combines TRBV7-2 with TRBJ1-5, with a possible D match to TRBD1 (6 bases). The CDR3 has 15 amino acids. Trimming stripped 1 base from V and 7 bases from J, with 14 bases between. Germline assignment: CDR1 SGHTA and CDR2 FQGNSA.